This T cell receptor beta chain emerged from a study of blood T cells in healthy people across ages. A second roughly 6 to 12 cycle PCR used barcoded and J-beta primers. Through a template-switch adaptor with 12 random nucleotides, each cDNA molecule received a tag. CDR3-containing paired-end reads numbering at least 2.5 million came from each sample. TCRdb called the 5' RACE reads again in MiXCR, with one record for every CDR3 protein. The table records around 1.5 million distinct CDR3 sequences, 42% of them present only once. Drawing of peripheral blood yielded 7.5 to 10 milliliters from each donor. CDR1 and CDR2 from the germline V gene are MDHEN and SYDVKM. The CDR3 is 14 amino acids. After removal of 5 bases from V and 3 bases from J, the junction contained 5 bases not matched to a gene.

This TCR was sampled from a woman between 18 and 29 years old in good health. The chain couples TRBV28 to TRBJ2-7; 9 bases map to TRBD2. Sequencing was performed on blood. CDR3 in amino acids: CASSPAGGVYEQYF. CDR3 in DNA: TGTGCCAGCAGTCCAGCGGGAGGAGTCTACGAGCAGTACTTC.